This passage covers 8 T cell receptor beta chains from one sample sequenced in a study of CD8+CD57+ T cells in acquired aplastic anemia. It was genomic DNA that served as the template for profiling TCR beta VDJ and CDR3. TCRdb fed the reads into MiXCR, producing one record per CDR3 protein. Of fewer than 250,000 distinct CDR3 sequences detected, roughly 50% appear once; the ten largest clones hold approximately 20%. An expansion of CD8+CD57+ cells by flow cytometry had been shown in patients chosen for sequencing. The sequenced material came from sorted CD4+, CD8+, or CD8+CD57+ T cells (not recorded which) from PBMCs. These receptors were collected from a human donor with aplastic anemia.

This clonotype was seen a single time. A single base separates this from a much larger clone, so it may be a read error. The chain employs TRBV3-1 and TRBJ1-6; tentatively, D is TRBD1 (5 bases). This CDR3 has 14 amino acids. V lost 4 bases and J 10 bases, leaving 14 bases between the germline ends. Germline assignment: CDR1 LGHDT and CDR2 YNNKEL (reference sequence). For the CDR3, the DNA is TGTGCCAGCAGCCTCCGTTGGGACTCATCACCCCTCCACTTT. Translated: CASSLRWDSSPLHF.

This clonotype showed up many times. The V and J genes are TRBV20-1 and TRBJ1-2; 10 nucleotides align to TRBD1. The CDR3 covers 17 residues. With 3 bases clipped from V and 0 bases from J, the junction kept 10 bases outside the gene matches. CDR1 and CDR2 (germline): DFQATT, SNEGSKA (reference sequence). CDR3 in amino acids: CSARNRDRGLANYGYTF. For the CDR3, the DNA is TGCAGTGCTAGGAACCGGGACAGGGGCCTAGCTAACTATGGCTACACCTTC.

This clonotype was counted at least ten times. The CDR3 sequence: CASSLVASGGGSYNEQFF. In nucleotides, the CDR3 is TGTGCCAGCAGCTTAGTGGCCAGCGGGGGGGGCTCCTACAATGAGCAGTTCTTC. This chain links TRBV7-2 with TRBJ2-1, with TRBD2 identical over 10 bases. The germline V gene has CDR1 SGHTA and CDR2 FQGNSA. This CDR3 has 18 residues. V was pared by 1 base and J by 0 bases, with 6 bases of the junction left unmatched.

The table lists this clonotype with many counts. This chain links TRBV7-8 with TRBJ1-5; D gene uncertain. The length of the CDR3 is 12 residues. Deletions cut 3 bases from V and 10 bases from J, with 10 bases between. Germline CDR1 and CDR2: SGHVS and FQNEAQ. CDR3 loop: CASSFILEPQHF. In DNA form, the CDR3 reads TGTGCCAGCAGCTTTATTCTTGAACCCCAGCATTTT.

Points on this clonotype: This may stem from a read error, because a much larger clone lies one nucleotide away. V usage is TRBV5-1 and J usage is TRBJ1-1, with D uncertain. Germline CDR1 is SGHRS and CDR2 is YFSETQ. The CDR3 is made up of 14 amino acids. The CDR3 protein is CASGLGQPNTEAFF. Here the CDR3 DNA reads TGCGCCAGCGGCTTGGGCCAGCCGAACACTGAAGCTTTCTTT.

This clonotype was observed many times. The rearrangement uses TRBV2 and TRBJ1-1; tentative D call: TRBD1 (5 bases). V was cut by 5 bases and J by 0 bases, with 13 bases left in between. The length of the CDR3 is 15 residues. Germline lookup yields CDR1 SNHLY and CDR2 FYNNEI. The CDR3 here is CASSIQGFMNTEAFF. CDR3 bases: TGTGCCAGCAGTATCCAGGGTTTTATGAACACTGAAGCTTTCTTT.

At least ten counts were recorded for this clonotype. The chain has TRBV20-1 and TRBJ1-1; maybe TRBD1 (6 bases). The germline gives CDR1 DFQATT, CDR2 SNEGSKA (reference sequence). V lost 7 bases, J lost 5 bases, and 17 bases lay in between. The CDR3 loop spans 13 amino acids. The CDR3 DNA sequence: TGCAGTGTCCCCAAGGGGGGTGGGACTGAAGCTTTCTTT. It codes for CSVPKGGGTEAFF.

The gene calls are TRBV3-1 and TRBJ2-7; tentatively, D is TRBD2 (6 bases). The CDR3 is 14 amino acids. With 0 bases removed from V and 12 bases from J, the gap between germline ends came to 18 bases. Germline V lookup: CDR1 LGHDT, CDR2 YNNKEL (reference sequence). This CDR3 reads CASSQETSPNRAYF. CDR3 in DNA: TGTGCCAGCAGCCAAGAAACTAGCCCCAACCGTGCGTACTTC.